In this sample, the clone carrying this TCR beta chain turned up a few times. During its preparation, the TCRbeta library received unique molecular identifiers. TCRdb used MiXCR to reprocess the PCR reads, holding one entry per CDR3 protein. The table lists about 830,000 distinct CDR3 sequences, roughly 15% of them singletons. Per the germline V gene, CDR1 is SGHRS and CDR2 is YFSETQ. The length of the CDR3 is 14 residues. Trimming pared 0 bases from V and 2 bases from J, leaving 9 bases between. This specimen belongs to a study of T-cell reconstitution after alpha-beta-depleted transplantation in children.

This receptor was obtained from a male patient younger than 18 who had a stem cell transplant for acute lymphoblastic leukemia, so the T cells may come from the graft donor. V is TRBV5-1 and J is TRBJ2-7; D gene uncertain. The specimen was PBMCs, mostly from graft donor cells, collected 360 days after TCRalphabeta/CD19-depleted stem cell transplant. CDR3 region: CASSLVAVTYEQYF. CDR3 nucleotides: TGCGCCAGCAGCTTGGTGGCGGTAACCTACGAGCAGTACTTC.